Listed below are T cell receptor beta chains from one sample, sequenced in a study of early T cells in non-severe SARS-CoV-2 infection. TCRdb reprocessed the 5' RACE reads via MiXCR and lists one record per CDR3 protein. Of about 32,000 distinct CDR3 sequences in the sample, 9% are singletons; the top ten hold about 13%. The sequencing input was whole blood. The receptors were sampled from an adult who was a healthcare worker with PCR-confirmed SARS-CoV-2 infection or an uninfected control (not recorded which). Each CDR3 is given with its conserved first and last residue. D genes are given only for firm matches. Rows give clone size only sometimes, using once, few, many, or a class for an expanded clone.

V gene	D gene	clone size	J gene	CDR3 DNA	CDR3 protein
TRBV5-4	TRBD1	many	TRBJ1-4	TGTGCCAGCAGCCCAACAGGGGAGATCGCAAAACTGTTTTTT	CASSPTGEIAKLFF
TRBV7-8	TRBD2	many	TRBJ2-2	TGTGCCAGCAGCTTTCCCTTTCTAGCGGGCACTGACGACGGGGAGCTGTTTTTT	CASSFPFLAGTDDGELFF
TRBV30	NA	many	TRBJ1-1	TGTGCCTGGAGGGGCCCTTACAGGGCCCTGAACACTGAAGCTTTCTTT	CAWRGPYRALNTEAFF
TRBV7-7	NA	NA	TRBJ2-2	TGTGCTAGCAGCTTCGAACGGGGCACCGGGGAGCTGTTTTTT	CASSFERGTGELFF
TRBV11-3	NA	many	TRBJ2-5	TGTGCCAGCAGCCCCCGTGGCGCGGAGACCCAGTACTTC	CASSPRGAETQYF
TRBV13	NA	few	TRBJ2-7	TGTGCCAGCAGCCTGGTAGGCAGCGCCTACGAGCAGTACTTC	CASSLVGSAYEQYF
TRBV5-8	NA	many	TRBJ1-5	TGTGCCAGCACCCATGGTTTGGGGAAGCCCCAGCATTTT	CASTHGLGKPQHF
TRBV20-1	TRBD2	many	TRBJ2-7	TGCAGTGCTGGGGGGGGGTACGAGCAGTACTTC	CSAGGGYEQYF
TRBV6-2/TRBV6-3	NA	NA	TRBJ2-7	TGTGCCAGCAGTTACTACGGAGTTGACGAGCAGTACTTC	CASSYYGVDEQYF
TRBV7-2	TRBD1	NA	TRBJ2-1	TGTGCCAGCAGCTTGCGAAGCAGGGGGCCGAGGGATGAGCAGTTCTTC	CASSLRSRGPRDEQFF
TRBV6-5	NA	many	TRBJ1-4	TGTGCCAGCAGTTCGGACTCGGCCACCGGGACAAATGAAAAACTGTTTTTT	CASSSDSATGTNEKLFF
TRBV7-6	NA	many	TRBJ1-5	TGTGCCAGCAGCTTATCTTACAGGGATCAGCCCCAGCATTTT	CASSLSYRDQPQHF
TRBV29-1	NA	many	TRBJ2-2	TGCAGCGTTGGAGTGGGGGGCGGCGGGGAGCTGTTTTTT	CSVGVGGGGELFF
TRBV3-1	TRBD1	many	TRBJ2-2	TGTGCCAGCGAAGGATACAGGGGCGACACCGGGGAGCTGTTTTTT	CASEGYRGDTGELFF
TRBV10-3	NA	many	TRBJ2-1	TGTGCCATCCGCACTACGTTCGAGGGGTTCAATGAGCAGTTCTTC	CAIRTTFEGFNEQFF
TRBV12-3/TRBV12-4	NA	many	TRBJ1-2	TGTGCCAGCAGTTCCGAAGGCTATGGCTACACCTTC	CASSSEGYGYTF
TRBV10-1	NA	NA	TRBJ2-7	TGCGCCAGCAGTGAGATACACACGGCCAACTACGAGCAGTACTTC	CASSEIHTANYEQYF
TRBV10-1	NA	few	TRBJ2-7	TGCGCCAGCAGTGAGAGCCCGACCTACGAGCAGTACTTC	CASSESPTYEQYF
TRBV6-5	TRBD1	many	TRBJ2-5	TGTGCCAGCAGTTACTTTACAGGGGGCTTTGGTGAGACCCAGTACTTC	CASSYFTGGFGETQYF
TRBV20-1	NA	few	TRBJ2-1	TGCAGTGCACACTCGACAGCCCGTCTTGACAATGAGCAGTTCTTC	CSAHSTARLDNEQFF
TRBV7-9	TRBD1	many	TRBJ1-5	TGTGCCAGCAGCTTGGGACAGGGAGAAGGATATAGCAATCAGCCCCAGCATTTT	CASSLGQGEGYSNQPQHF
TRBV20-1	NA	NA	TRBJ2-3	TGCAGTGCCCAGGGAACTATCAGTAGCACAGATACGCAGTATTTT	CSAQGTISSTDTQYF
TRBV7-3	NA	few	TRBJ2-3	TGTGCCAGCAGCCCCTCATCAGCCGGGATTAGCACAGATACGCAGTATTTT	CASSPSSAGISTDTQYF
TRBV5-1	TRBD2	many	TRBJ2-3	TGCGCCACCACTAGCGAGGATCCCCCAGATACGCAGTATTTT	CATTSEDPPDTQYF
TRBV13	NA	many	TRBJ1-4	TGTGCCAGCAGCCTCGCCGGGGGAGGGGAAAAACTGTTTTTT	CASSLAGGGEKLFF
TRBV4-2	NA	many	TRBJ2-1	TGTGCCAGCAGCCAGGCGGGACCGAGGAATGAGCAGTTCTTC	CASSQAGPRNEQFF
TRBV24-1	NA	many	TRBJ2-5	TGTGCCACCAGTGAAGGGGGGGGGCGCGAATTAGAGACCCAGTACTTC	CATSEGGGRELETQYF
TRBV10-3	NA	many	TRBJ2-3	TGTGCCATCAGCGAAACGGTAGAAGTGGTTACAGATACGCAGTATTTT	CAISETVEVVTDTQYF
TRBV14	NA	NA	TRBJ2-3	TGTGCCAGCAGCCAAGGATTGGCAGATACGCAGTATTTT	CASSQGLADTQYF
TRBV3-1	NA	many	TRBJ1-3	TGTGCCAGCAGCCAAGATGGGATCTCTGGAAACACCATATATTTT	CASSQDGISGNTIYF
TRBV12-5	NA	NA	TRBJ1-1	TGTGCTAGTGGGGGTCTTGGGGGCACTGAAGCTTTCTTT	CASGGLGGTEAFF
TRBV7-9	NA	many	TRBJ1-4	TGTGCCAGCAGCTTAGGGGGGAATGAAAAACTGTTTTTT	CASSLGGNEKLFF
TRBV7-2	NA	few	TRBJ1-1	TGTGCCAGCAGCTTAAACAGACACAACACTGAAGCTTTCTTT	CASSLNRHNTEAFF
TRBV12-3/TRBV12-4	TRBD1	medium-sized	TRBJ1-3	TGTGCCAGCAACCTGGACAGGGCCTCTGGAAACACCATATATTTT	CASNLDRASGNTIYF
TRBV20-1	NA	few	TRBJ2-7	TGCAGTGCTTTCCAGGGCCCCGACTACGAGCAGTACTTC	CSAFQGPDYEQYF
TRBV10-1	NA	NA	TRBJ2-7	TGCGCCAGCAGTGATGGCGGACGGTCCTACGAGCAGTACTTC	CASSDGGRSYEQYF
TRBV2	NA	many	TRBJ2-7	TGTGCCAGCAGTCAGGACAGCTCAGAAAGCGAGCAGTACTTC	CASSQDSSESEQYF
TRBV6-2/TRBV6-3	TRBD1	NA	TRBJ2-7	TGTGCCAGCAGCGCTTATGGACAGGCATTTAGCTCCTACGAGCAGTACTTC	CASSAYGQAFSSYEQYF
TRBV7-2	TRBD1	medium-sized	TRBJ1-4	TGTGCCAGCAGCCCCGACCTCACAGGGGGAAAACTGTTTTTT	CASSPDLTGGKLFF
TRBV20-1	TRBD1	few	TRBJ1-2	TGCAGTGCTAGAGGGGGACAGGGGGAAGGCACCTTC	CSARGGQGEGTF
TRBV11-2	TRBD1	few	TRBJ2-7	TGTGCCAGCAGCCGAACCGGGACAGGGGGCGACCTGTCCTACGAGCAGTACTTC	CASSRTGTGGDLSYEQYF
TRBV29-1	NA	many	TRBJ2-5	TGCAGCGTTGAACCAGGCCTGGAGACCCAGTACTTC	CSVEPGLETQYF
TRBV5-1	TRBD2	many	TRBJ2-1	TGCGCCAGCAGCTTGGCCCTAGCGGGGAACAATGAGCAGTTCTTC	CASSLALAGNNEQFF
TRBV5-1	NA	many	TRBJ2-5	TGCGCCAGCAGCTCCGGACTGGTGGTAGAGACCCAGTACTTC	CASSSGLVVETQYF
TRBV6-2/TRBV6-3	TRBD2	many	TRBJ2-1	TGTGCCAGCAGTTACCCCGGGGGGGAAGACTACAATGAGCAGTTCTTC	CASSYPGGEDYNEQFF
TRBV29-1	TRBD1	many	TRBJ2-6	TGCAGCGTTGAAGATCTCGGGACAGCTACTTCTGGGGCCAACGTCCTGACTTTC	CSVEDLGTATSGANVLTF
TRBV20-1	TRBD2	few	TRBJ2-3	TGCAGTGCTAGAGCGTCTAGCGGGGGTACTAGCACAGATACGCAGTATTTT	CSARASSGGTSTDTQYF
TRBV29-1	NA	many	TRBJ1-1	TGCAGCGTTACCGCGCAGGCGAACACTGAAGCTTTCTTT	CSVTAQANTEAFF
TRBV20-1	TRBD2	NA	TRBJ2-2	TGCAGTGCTAGACTAGCGGGGAGCACCGGGGAGCTGTTTTTT	CSARLAGSTGELFF
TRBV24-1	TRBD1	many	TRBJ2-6	TGTGCCACCAGTGCAGGGGGCGCATCAGGGGCCAACGTCCTGACTTTC	CATSAGGASGANVLTF